These 3 T cell receptor beta chains were all obtained from the same sample, sequenced in a study of PD-L1 blockade in urothelial cancer. Here immunoSEQ multiplex PCR was the method, and the copy in TCRdb shows in-frame clones only, minus some. Among 45,000 to 60,000 clones listed, roughly 80% were seen once. Regarding time point: pretreatment peripheral blood. The sequences come from PBMCs, collected around atezolizumab (anti-PD-L1) treatment. The receptors were sampled from a man in his fifties or sixties with urothelial cancer.

This clone has just a few counts. The chain is built from TRBV7-9 and TRBJ1-1, with unresolved D. The CDR3 spans 12 residues. V lost 2 bases, J lost 7 bases, and 8 bases lay in between. Per germline, CDR1 SEHNR and CDR2 FQNEAQ (reference sequence). CDR3 nucleotide sequence: TGTGCCAGCAGCTTACAGGAATTTGAAGCTTTCTTT. Amino acid sequence: CASSLQEFEAFF.

This rearrangement joins TRBV18 to TRBJ1-3, with no clear D. The CDR3 length is 17 residues. Germline CDR1 KGHSH, CDR2 LQKENI. V was shortened by 0 bases and J by 2 bases, with 14 bases between the two germline ends. The CDR3: CASSPPNPGLAGNTIYF. CDR3 nucleotides: TGTGCCAGCTCACCACCGAATCCGGGGTTGGCTGGAAACACCATATATTTT.

The DNA of the CDR3 is TGTGCCAGCTCCCTTCAGGGGGCAGGATACGAGCAGTACGTC. It encodes CASSLQGAGYEQYV. This chain joins TRBV18 and TRBJ2-7, with 8 nucleotides matching TRBD1. The V segment lost 6 bases and the J segment 4 bases; nucleotides outside the gene matches: 8. Germline CDR1 is KGHSH and CDR2 is LQKENI. CDR3 length: 14 amino acids.